The rows below give T cell receptor beta chains drawn from one sample of a study of a mutant IDH1 vaccine in newly diagnosed glioma. For these receptors, no antigen is known. Sequencing was performed with immunoSEQ multiplex PCR; in TCRdb, only in-frame clones are kept and a portion is missing. The sample has approximately 100,000 clones; around 92% are singletons. The sample was PBMCs, taken from a glioma patient whose treatment included an IDH1 peptide vaccine. The receptors originated from a woman aged 45-65 years with glioma. Both conserved end residues are part of each CDR3. Fields, in order: J gene, V gene, D gene, clone size, CDR3 DNA, CDR3 protein. The D gene is left open where the match is weak. Clone size is not always given. Where it is, it says once, few, many or a class for expanded clones.

J gene: TRBJ1-4; V gene: TRBV27; D gene: TRBD1; clone size: -; CDR3 DNA: TGTGCCAGCAGGACCTGGACAGGGAGAGACGGTGAAAAACTGTTTTTT; CDR3 protein: CASRTWTGRDGEKLFF
J gene: TRBJ1-4; V gene: TRBV4-2; D gene: -; clone size: few; CDR3 DNA: TGTGCCAGCAGCCAGACTGTTCGGCGGGACGACTACGAAAAACTGTTTTTT; CDR3 protein: CASSQTVRRDDYEKLFF
J gene: TRBJ2-3; V gene: TRBV14; D gene: TRBD2; clone size: few; CDR3 DNA: TGTGCCAGCAGCCAAGATAGGGGGACTAGCGCAACTACGCAGTATTTT; CDR3 protein: CASSQDRGTSATTQYF
J gene: TRBJ1-1; V gene: TRBV28; D gene: -; clone size: -; CDR3 DNA: TGTGCCAGCAGTTTCGGCAGTCTGACTGAAGCTTTCTTT; CDR3 protein: CASSFGSLTEAFF
J gene: TRBJ1-3; V gene: TRBV7-8; D gene: -; clone size: -; CDR3 DNA: TGTGCCAGCATCCTAAGCAGCTTAAAGGGGGGGCGCGGGGACACCATATATTTT; CDR3 protein: CASILSSLKGGRGDTIYF
J gene: TRBJ2-7; V gene: TRBV10-3; D gene: TRBD2; clone size: once; CDR3 DNA: TGTGCCATCAGTGAGCAGCGGGAGGTCTACGAGCAGTACTTC; CDR3 protein: CAISEQREVYEQYF
J gene: TRBJ2-5; V gene: TRBV2; D gene: -; clone size: -; CDR3 DNA: TGTGCCAGCAGACGGTACCAAGAGACCCAGTACTTC; CDR3 protein: CASRRYQETQYF
J gene: TRBJ1-2; V gene: TRBV18; D gene: TRBD1; clone size: -; CDR3 DNA: TGTGCCAGCTCACAGGCCCCGGCGACAGGGTCCACGGCTAACTATGGCTACACCTTC; CDR3 protein: CASSQAPATGSTANYGYTF
J gene: TRBJ2-1; V gene: TRBV7-9; D gene: TRBD1; clone size: -; CDR3 DNA: TGTGCCAGCAGCGTACAGGGGGTGGTCATCGATGAGCAGTTCTTC; CDR3 protein: CASSVQGVVIDEQFF
J gene: TRBJ1-1; V gene: TRBV28; D gene: TRBD1; clone size: -; CDR3 DNA: TGTGCCAGGGATCTGGGACAGTTTGAAGCTTTCTTT; CDR3 protein: CARDLGQFEAFF
J gene: TRBJ2-7; V gene: TRBV29-1; D gene: TRBD2; clone size: -; CDR3 DNA: TGCAGCGTTGAAGGACTAGCGGGGAACTCCTACGAGCAGTACTTC; CDR3 protein: CSVEGLAGNSYEQYF
J gene: TRBJ1-2; V gene: TRBV14; D gene: TRBD1; clone size: -; CDR3 DNA: TGTGCCAGCAGCCACAGGGGGCGCGAGTGGTATGGCTACACCTTC; CDR3 protein: CASSHRGREWYGYTF
J gene: TRBJ2-5; V gene: TRBV27; D gene: -; clone size: -; CDR3 DNA: TGTGCCAGCAGTTACAAGTTACAAGAGACCCAGTACTTC; CDR3 protein: CASSYKLQETQYF
J gene: TRBJ1-4; V gene: TRBV7-6; D gene: -; clone size: -; CDR3 DNA: TGTGCCAGCAGCTTAGGCTCAACTTCAACTAATGAAAAACTGTTTTTT; CDR3 protein: CASSLGSTSTNEKLFF
J gene: TRBJ2-2; V gene: TRBV4-1; D gene: TRBD2; clone size: once; CDR3 DNA: TGCGCCAGCAGCCACCTAACTAGCGGGAGAAACACCGGGGAGCTGTTTTTT; CDR3 protein: CASSHLTSGRNTGELFF
J gene: TRBJ2-7; V gene: TRBV28; D gene: -; clone size: -; CDR3 DNA: TGTGCCACTCTCCCACTAAGTTGGTCTGCCTACGAGCAGTACTTC; CDR3 protein: CATLPLSWSAYEQYF
J gene: TRBJ2-1; V gene: TRBV2; D gene: TRBD1; clone size: few; CDR3 DNA: TGTGCCATCGGACAGGAGTCTTACAATGAGCAGTTCTTC; CDR3 protein: CAIGQESYNEQFF
J gene: TRBJ2-7; V gene: TRBV11-1; D gene: -; clone size: -; CDR3 DNA: TGTGCCAGCAGCCCCGCGGACCACGACGAGCAGTACTTC; CDR3 protein: CASSPADHDEQYF
J gene: TRBJ2-7; V gene: TRBV6-5; D gene: -; clone size: -; CDR3 DNA: TGTGCCAGCAGTCCCGACCTTCTGGGGTACGAGCAGTACTTC; CDR3 protein: CASSPDLLGYEQYF
J gene: TRBJ2-1; V gene: TRBV12-5; D gene: TRBD2; clone size: -; CDR3 DNA: TGTGCTAGTGGTCCCGGCCCGCCGGGAGGCAATGAGCAGTTCTTC; CDR3 protein: CASGPGPPGGNEQFF
J gene: TRBJ1-1; V gene: TRBV7-9; D gene: -; clone size: -; CDR3 DNA: TGTGCCAGCAGCTCAGGACCGCTGGGAGCTTTCTTT; CDR3 protein: CASSSGPLGAFF
J gene: TRBJ2-7; V gene: TRBV6-6; D gene: -; clone size: -; CDR3 DNA: TGTGCCAGCAGTTACTCACAGGATCCGGCTCGGAGCGAGCAGTACTTC; CDR3 protein: CASSYSQDPARSEQYF
J gene: TRBJ2-7; V gene: TRBV21-1; D gene: -; clone size: -; CDR3 DNA: TGTGCCAGCAGCAAAGATTGGGACAGGAGCTACGAGCAGTACTTC; CDR3 protein: CASSKDWDRSYEQYF
J gene: TRBJ2-5; V gene: TRBV5-6; D gene: TRBD1; clone size: -; CDR3 DNA: TGTGCCAGCAGCTTCGCTCCACAGGGGGCAAGGGAGACCCAGTACTTC; CDR3 protein: CASSFAPQGARETQYF
J gene: TRBJ1-6; V gene: TRBV6-5; D gene: -; clone size: -; CDR3 DNA: TGTGCCAGCAGACAGGGCCCGCGGGGTTCACCCCTCCACTTT; CDR3 protein: CASRQGPRGSPLHF
J gene: TRBJ1-2; V gene: TRBV28; D gene: -; clone size: -; CDR3 DNA: TGTGCCAGCAGAAATCTAGGGGGAAGTGGCTACACCTTC; CDR3 protein: CASRNLGGSGYTF
J gene: TRBJ2-3; V gene: TRBV7-3; D gene: -; clone size: -; CDR3 DNA: TGTGCCAGCAGCTTAACGGGGAGGAGGGATACGCAGTATTTT; CDR3 protein: CASSLTGRRDTQYF
J gene: TRBJ1-1; V gene: TRBV11-2; D gene: -; clone size: few; CDR3 DNA: TGTGCCAGCAGGGTCCAGAACACTGAAGCTTTCTTT; CDR3 protein: CASRVQNTEAFF